Below, 26 T cell receptor beta chains from the same sample are listed, as sequenced in a study of a mutant IDH1 vaccine in newly diagnosed glioma. The table came from immunoSEQ multiplex PCR; TCRdb's copy has only in-frame clones and leaves some out. The sample has tens of thousands of clones, roughly 93% seen once. Stated time point: baseline, week 1 (first vaccination visit). Treatment given: pre-vaccination baseline after standard-of-care therapy. Specimen: PBMCs, collected from a glioma patient treated with radiotherapy, temozolomide or both. The receptor set was obtained from a man between 40 and 49 years old with glioma.

In its sample, this clone was seen once. This sequence joins TRBV19 and TRBJ2-5, with 11 bases that match TRBD2. The J call may be in error: the DNA end matches TRBJ2-7 better. From germline, CDR1 is LNHDA and CDR2 SQIVND (reference sequence). CDR3 length equals 16 residues. CDR3 residues: CASSPFGGTSGNEQYF. CDR3 DNA: TGTGCCAGTAGCCCTTTCGGGGGGACTAGCGGTAACGAGCAGTACTTC.

The chain has TRBV7-8 and TRBJ2-3, with TRBD2 matching 11 bases. This CDR3 is 17 amino acids long. V dropped 4 bases and J dropped 9; count of bases not matched to a gene: 15. CDR1 and CDR2 from the germline V gene are SGHVS and FQNEAQ. CDR3 residues: CASSSTMLAGGLGTQYF. The CDR3, as DNA: TGTGCCAGCAGCTCAACTATGCTAGCGGGAGGTCTGGGCACGCAGTATTTT.

This clone was seen a handful of times. V and J are TRBV4-3 and TRBJ1-6; D is ambiguous. Germline CDR1 is LGHNA and CDR2 is YSLEER. The CDR3 is 12 amino acids. V lost 2 bases and J lost 11, with 7 bases in between. The CDR3 bases are TGCGCCAGCAGCCAATCTGGACCACCCCTCCACTTT. It specifies CASSQSGPPLHF.

The rearrangement uses TRBV5-5 and TRBJ2-7; 8 bases map to TRBD1. V lost 1 base to trimming and J lost 5 bases; unmatched junction nucleotides: 8. The CDR3 covers 15 residues. Germline V lookup: CDR1 SGHKS, CDR2 YYEKEE (reference sequence). CDR3 sequence: CASSLFSGQANEQYF. The DNA for the CDR3 is TGTGCCAGCAGCTTGTTTTCGGGACAGGCGAACGAGCAGTACTTC.

The chain joins TRBV6-5 to TRBJ1-2; D may be TRBD1 (6 bases). Looked up from germline, CDR1 is MNHEY and CDR2 is SVGAGI. There are 11 residues in the CDR3. With 4 bases removed from V and 8 bases from J, the gap between germline ends came to 8 bases. The CDR3 region is CASSWGGGYTF. CDR3 DNA: TGTGCCAGCAGTTGGGGGGGCGGCTACACCTTC.

This clone appeared a single time. This chain uses TRBV2 with TRBJ1-5; D might be TRBD1 (5 bases). Germline V gene lookup returns CDR1 SNHLY and CDR2 FYNNEI. This CDR3 has 14 amino acids. Trimming left V 4 bases short and J 3 bases short, with 10 bases between. The DNA for the CDR3 is TGTGCCAGCAGTGGGCAGGGTAACAATCAGCCCCAGCATTTT. It encodes CASSGQGNNQPQHF.

This clone has just a few counts. The chain links TRBV7-8 to TRBJ2-1; the match to TRBD1 covers 11 bases. The length of the CDR3 is 15 residues. The junction had 9 bases not matched to a gene; V was cut back by 5 bases and J by 9 bases. CDR1 SGHVS and CDR2 FQNEAQ come from the germline V gene. DNA for the CDR3: TGTGCCAGCAGCGGGGGGACAGGGGGGACTACTGAGCAGTTCTTC. It yields the protein CASSGGTGGTTEQFF.

The V and J genes are TRBV10-1 and TRBJ2-3; D is unresolved. Trimming pared 4 bases from V and 3 bases from J, leaving 11 bases between. This CDR3 has 14 amino acids. Germline-derived CDR1 and CDR2 are WNHNN and SYGVQD (reference sequence). The CDR3 coding sequence is TGCGCCAGCAGTGGATACGAGCAAACAGATACGCAGTATTTT. Its protein product is CASSGYEQTDTQYF.

The V call is TRBV5-1, the J call TRBJ2-5, with 8 bases matching TRBD1. The DNA end is a closer match to TRBJ2-7, so the J assignment may be wrong. CDR1 and CDR2 (germline): SGHRS, YFSETQ. CDR3 length: 13 amino acids. This CDR3 is CASSHGQGYEQYF. CDR3 nucleotides: TGCGCCAGCAGCCATGGACAGGGTTACGAGCAGTACTTC.

V and J are TRBV19 and TRBJ2-4; 7 bases are a match to TRBD2. This CDR3 spans 16 amino acids. The V segment lost 5 bases and the J segment 1 base; nucleotides outside the gene matches: 8. Germline V CDR1 and CDR2: LNHDA, SQIVND (reference sequence). Written as DNA, the CDR3 is TGTGCCAGTAGTCGGGCGAGAGCGGGGGCCAAAAACATTCAGTACTTC. Its protein is CASSRARAGAKNIQYF.

This chain uses TRBV27 with TRBJ1-2; D not resolved. Trimming removed 0 bases at V and 8 bases at J, with 19 bases between. From germline, CDR1 is MNHEY and CDR2 SMNVEV (reference sequence). The CDR3 has 16 amino acids. Here the CDR3 DNA reads TGTGCCAGCAGTTTATCGCGGACGGGAAAATCCGAGGGCTACACCTTC. Its translation is CASSLSRTGKSEGYTF.

The chain is built from TRBV27 and TRBJ2-7; D may be TRBD2 (7 bases). Germline values: CDR1 MNHEY, CDR2 SMNVEV (reference sequence). Trimming pared 8 bases from V and 2 bases from J, leaving 13 bases between. The CDR3 totals 13 residues. The CDR3, as DNA: TGTGCCAGCGGAACGGGGGGCACCTACGAGCAGTACTTC. Its protein product is CASGTGGTYEQYF.

The chain links TRBV5-6 to TRBJ2-6; D might be TRBD2 (6 bases). This CDR3 comprises 14 residues. Trimming took off 4 bases at V and 3 bases at J, with 8 bases between the two ends. Germline assignment: CDR1 SGHDT and CDR2 YYEEEE. This chain's CDR3 is CASSTTSGANVLTF. The CDR3 DNA reads as TGTGCCAGCAGCACGACTAGTGGGGCCAACGTCCTGACTTTC. The entire variable domain, with the rest obtained from reference TRBV5-6 and TRBJ2-6, is as follows: DAGVTQSPTHLIKTRGQQVTLRCSPKSGHDTVSWYQQALGQGPQFIFQYYEEEERQRGNFPDRFSGHQFPNYSSELNVNALLLGDSALYLCASSTTSGANVLTFGAGSRLTVL.

V is TRBV18 and J is TRBJ2-2; D is undetermined. This CDR3 spans 17 amino acids. The V and J ends lost 6 bases and 2 bases respectively, with 19 bases between them. The V gene's germline CDR1 is KGHSH and CDR2 LQKENI. The CDR3 protein is CASSLIPELRNTGELFF. The CDR3 bases are TGTGCCAGCTCGCTTATCCCGGAACTCCGAAACACCGGGGAGCTGTTTTTT. Full variable domain (outside the CDR3, taken from reference TRBV18 and TRBJ2-2): NAGVMQNPRHLVRRRGQEARLRCSPMKGHSHVYWYRQLPEEGLKFMVYLQKENIIDESGMPKERFSAEFPKEGPSILRIQQVVRGDSAAYFCASSLIPELRNTGELFFGEGSRLTVL.

In its sample, this clone was seen once. The genes are TRBV4-1 and TRBJ2-7; D is possibly TRBD2 (6 bases). Trimming left V 3 bases short and J 5 bases short, with 14 bases between. The germline CDR1 and CDR2 sequences are MGHRA and YSYEKL. CDR3 length: 14 residues. CDR3 region: CASSQGDLRDEQYF. For the CDR3, the DNA is TGCGCCAGCAGCCAGGGGGACTTGCGGGACGAGCAGTACTTC.

Written as DNA, the CDR3 is TGTGCCAGCAGCTCTAAGGGGGGAGCTGAAGCTTTCTTT. This codes for CASSSKGGAEAFF. The V call is TRBV7-3, the J call TRBJ1-1, with D possibly being TRBD1 (6 bases). CDR3 length: 13 residues. V dropped 4 bases and J dropped 6 bases, with 12 bases sitting between them. Germline CDR1 and CDR2: SGHTA and FQGTGA.

This CDR3 is CASSLRAGYNEQYF. CDR3 bases: TGTGCCAGCAGTCTCCGGGCGGGGTATAACGAGCAGTACTTC. This rearrangement joins TRBV6-5 to TRBJ2-7, with D maybe TRBD2 (6 bases). The germline V gene has CDR1 MNHEY and CDR2 SVGAGI. This CDR3 is built from 14 residues. V was clipped by 5 bases and J by 5 bases, with 16 bases between them.

The sample holds one count of this clone. The chain combines TRBV19 with TRBJ1-5, with unresolved D. The CDR3 runs 15 residues. Trimming removed 2 bases from V and 6 bases from J, with 14 bases in between. CDR1 is LNHDA, CDR2 SQIVND, per germline (reference sequence). CDR3 protein: CASSISSSSAQPQHF. CDR3 nucleotides: TGTGCCAGTAGTATAAGTTCCTCTAGTGCTCAGCCCCAGCATTTT.

This rearrangement joins TRBV19 to TRBJ2-1; TRBD1 aligns across 11 bases. V trimming: 6 bases; J trimming: 3 bases; junction bases outside the gene matches: 7. Germline CDR1 reads LNHDA; CDR2 reads SQIVND (reference sequence). The CDR3 extends over 16 amino acids. DNA for the CDR3: TGTGCCAGTAGCGATGTTGGGACAGGGGGCTACAATGAGCAGTTCTTC. The encoded protein is CASSDVGTGGYNEQFF.

CDR3 protein: CAWSEDRATAGELFF. The CDR3 DNA sequence: TGTGCCTGGTCAGAGGACAGGGCGACGGCCGGGGAGCTGTTTTTT. The V call is TRBV30, the J call TRBJ2-2; 8 positions agree with TRBD1. Germline lookup yields CDR1 GTSNPN and CDR2 SVGIG (reference sequence). This CDR3 region has 15 residues. Losses at the gene ends were 5 bases for V and 6 bases for J; bases not matched to a gene: 11.

The rearrangement uses TRBV10-3 and TRBJ2-7, with 7 nucleotides matching TRBD1. Germline loops: CDR1 ENHRY, CDR2 SYGVKD. The J segment lost 6 bases and the V segment lost 6 bases, leaving 14 bases of the junction unmatched. The CDR3 has 15 amino acids. The CDR3 region is CAIRVQGDPAGEQYF. The CDR3 nucleotides are TGTGCCATCAGGGTCCAGGGGGACCCCGCCGGCGAGCAGTACTTC.

This chain joins TRBV5-1 and TRBJ1-5; D possibly corresponds to TRBD1 (5 bases). The CDR3 consists of 16 residues. Looked up from germline, CDR1 is SGHRS and CDR2 is YFSETQ. V gave up 2 bases and J gave up 1 base, with 13 bases separating them. CDR3 residues: CASSLRPGGSNQPQHF. The CDR3 DNA sequence: TGCGCCAGCAGCTTACGCCCGGGGGGGAGCAATCAGCCCCAGCATTTT.

The V call is TRBV7-9, the J call TRBJ1-1; 8 bases match TRBD1. The V and J ends lost 4 bases and 4 bases, in that order; junction bases with no gene match: 8. The germline CDR1 and CDR2 sequences are SEHNR and FQNEAQ (reference sequence). The CDR3 spans 15 residues. CDR3 coding DNA: TGTGCCAGCAGCTCTCAAGGACAGGGTGGCACTGAAGCTTTCTTT. Protein: CASSSQGQGGTEAFF. The full variable domain, rest sourced from reference TRBV7-9 and TRBJ1-1, is DTGVSQNPRHKITKRGQNVTFRCDPISEHNRLYWYRQTLGQGPEFLTYFQNEAQLEKSRLLSDRFSAERPKGSFSTLEIQRTEQGDSAMYLCASSSQGQGGTEAFFGQGTRLTVV.

The rearrangement links TRBV5-1 to TRBJ2-5; D possibly matches TRBD1 or TRBD2 (5 bases each). Germline loops: CDR1 SGHRS, CDR2 YFSETQ. The CDR3 consists of 14 residues. V lost 5 bases to trimming and J lost 5 bases, with 16 bases between them. The CDR3 DNA reads as TGCGCCAGCAGGGACACAACCTCGGGGGAGACCCAGTACTTC. It translates to CASRDTTSGETQYF.

The rearrangement joins TRBV5-1 to TRBJ2-3; 9 bases align to TRBD1. From germline, CDR1 is SGHRS and CDR2 YFSETQ. J lost 5 bases, V lost 3 bases, and 7 bases had no gene match. The CDR3 contains 15 residues. The CDR3 sequence is CASSSGQGLGDTQYF. The CDR3 DNA is TGCGCCAGCAGCTCCGGACAGGGGTTGGGAGATACGCAGTATTTT.

The chain has TRBV14 and TRBJ2-2; no reliable D call. V gave up 3 bases and J gave up 8 bases, with 10 bases separating them. The CDR3 has 13 amino acids. The V gene's germline CDR1 is SGHDN and CDR2 FVKESK. DNA of the CDR3: TGTGCCAGCAGCCAGGCTTTCTTGGGGGAGCTGTTTTTT. It yields the protein CASSQAFLGELFF. The complete variable domain, with remaining parts taken from reference TRBV14 and TRBJ2-2, reads EAGVTQFPSHSVIEKGQTVTLRCDPISGHDNLYWYRRVMGKEIKFLLHFVKESKQDESGMPNNRFLAERTGGTYSTLKVQPAELEDSGVYFCASSQAFLGELFFGEGSRLTVL.